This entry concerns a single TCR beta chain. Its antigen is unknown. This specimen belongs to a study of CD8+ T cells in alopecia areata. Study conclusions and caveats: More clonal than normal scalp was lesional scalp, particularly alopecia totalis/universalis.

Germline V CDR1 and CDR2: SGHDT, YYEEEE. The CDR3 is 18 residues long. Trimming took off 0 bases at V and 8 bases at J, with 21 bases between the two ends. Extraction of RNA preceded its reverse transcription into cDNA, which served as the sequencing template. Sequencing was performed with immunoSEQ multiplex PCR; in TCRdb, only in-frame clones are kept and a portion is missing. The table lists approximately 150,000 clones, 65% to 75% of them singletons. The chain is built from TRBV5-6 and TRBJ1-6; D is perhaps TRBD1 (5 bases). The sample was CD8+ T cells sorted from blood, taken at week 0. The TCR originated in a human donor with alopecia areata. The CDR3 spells CASSLGDAFSRLHSPLHF. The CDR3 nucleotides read TGTGCCAGCAGCTTGGGGGACGCTTTTTCGCGGCTACATTCACCCCTCCACTTT.